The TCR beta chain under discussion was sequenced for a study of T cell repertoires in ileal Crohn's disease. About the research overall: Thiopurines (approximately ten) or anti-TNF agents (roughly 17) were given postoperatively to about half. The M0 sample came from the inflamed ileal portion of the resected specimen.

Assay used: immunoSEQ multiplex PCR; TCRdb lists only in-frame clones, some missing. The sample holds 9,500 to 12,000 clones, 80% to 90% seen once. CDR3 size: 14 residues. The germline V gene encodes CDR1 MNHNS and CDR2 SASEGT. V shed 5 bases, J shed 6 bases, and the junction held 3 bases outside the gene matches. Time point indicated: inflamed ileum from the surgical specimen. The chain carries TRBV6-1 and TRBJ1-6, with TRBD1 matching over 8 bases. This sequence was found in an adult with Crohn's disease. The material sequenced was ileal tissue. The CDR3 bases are TGTGCCAGCAGTCCAGGGGGCCCTAATTCACCCCTCCACTTT. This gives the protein CASSPGGPNSPLHF.